The TCR beta chain under discussion was sequenced for a study of cytomegalovirus exposure and HLA in healthy donors. The study's findings and limits: A reported reduction in N-insertions relative to the roughly 700-donor mean was seen in an Asian-associated ancestry cluster in a later analysis.

The PCR was carried out with 60 Vbeta primers and 13 Jbeta primers. Some clones are missing from TCRdb's copy, which holds only in-frame ones; the method was immunoSEQ multiplex PCR. The data show about 110,000 clones, roughly 80% seen once. A word on this clone: Its specificity is not known.

Germline CDR1 reads MNHNY; CDR2 reads SVGAGI (reference sequence). The V and J ends lost 10 bases and 5 bases respectively, with 18 bases between them. CDR3 length: 13 amino acids. The TCR was taken from a middle-aged woman in good health and CMV-seropositive. The sequenced sample consisted of PBMCs. The chain recombines TRBV6-6 with TRBJ2-7; tentative D call: TRBD2 (5 bases). In DNA form, the CDR3 reads TGTGCCACCATGAACCGGGGATTCCACGAGCAGTACTTC. It codes for CATMNRGFHEQYF.